This note documents a single T cell receptor (beta chain) sequence. Original analysis: It was from reference gene primer amplification that nucleated cell counts were estimated. The table came from immunoSEQ multiplex PCR; TCRdb's copy has only in-frame clones and leaves some out. That table supplies the V and J calls and clone size; D and trimming were determined from the DNA. The data contain about 210,000 clones, approximately 90% of them singletons. The CDR3 is 13 residues long. J lost 4 bases, V lost 3 bases, and 3 bases had no gene match. In germline, CDR1 is SGDLS, CDR2 YYNGEE. The sample originates from a study of blood T cell repertoires in COVID-19. Turning to the study itself: Whether acute or convalescent, the COVID-19 samples came from the United States, Italy and Spain. In each case, the material was cDNA or gDNA derived from T cells, B-cell-depleted T cells, or PBMCs.

The sequence derives from a woman aged 40 to 49 with acute or convalescent COVID-19. V usage is TRBV9 and J usage is TRBJ1-1, with TRBD1 matching over 7 bases. Sequencing was performed on peripheral blood. Written as DNA, the CDR3 is TGTGCCAGCAGCGCAGAGGGGGCCACTGAAGCTTTCTTT. It yields the protein CASSAEGATEAFF.